This TCR beta chain was profiled in a study of human T cells and chemical hapten exposure. Each CDR3 protein is one row after TCRdb ran MiXCR on the RACE reads. The sample records some 200,000 distinct CDR3 sequences, about a fifth being singletons. Described time point: patch test 1, 2 weeks after DPC sensitization. Treatment given: therapeutic diphenylcyclopropenone sensitization with weekly scalp DPC. Researchers extracted total RNA from unfractionated whole blood. V lost 5 bases, J lost 6 bases, and 14 bases lay in between. CDR1 is SGHAT and CDR2 is FQDESV in the germline V gene (reference sequence). The CDR3 is 13 residues long. Points from the study as a whole: Significantly more large CDR3 similarity clusters arose among expanded TCRs than among controls. Higher patch test scores went with higher counts of PT1 expanded TCRs.

Note on this clonotype: Its antigen is not identified.

This chain uses TRBV11-1 with TRBJ2-7, with D possibly TRBD1 on 8 matching bases. This receptor was taken from a woman aged 45 to 65 with alopecia areata. Some clones in this sample may be carry-over from other donors' samples. This specimen was whole blood, taken in connection with sensitization to the hapten diphenylcyclopropenone (DPC). The CDR3 loop is CASSEHRGGEQYF. The CDR3 coding sequence is TGTGCCAGCAGCGAACACAGGGGGGGCGAGCAGTACTTC.